One sample yielded the 17 T cell receptor beta chains listed below, sequenced in a study of tumor-infiltrating lymphocytes in primary liver carcinoma. The investigators made TCR beta cDNA from around 530 ng total RNA, using a constant-region primer. What produced the TCR beta libraries was three nested multiplex PCR rounds using slightly modified ARM-PCR. Forward primers for TRBV1-TRBV30 and a C-beta reverse primer served the first two PCR rounds, at about 9 cycles each. TCRdb reprocessed the multiplex PCR reads with MiXCR, giving one entry per CDR3 protein. The sample records about 78,000 distinct CDR3 sequences, 70% to 75% being singletons. RNA and DNA were co-extracted from approximately 20-30 mg of unsorted bulk tissue. Sequencing was done on a sample of liver tumor tissue from sampling region 4. As for subset: tumor region T4, right-lateral pole. The origin of the receptors is a woman in her fifties or sixties with primary liver carcinoma and hepatitis B virus infection.

A remark on this clonotype: The conserved phenylalanine or tryptophan normally closing the CDR3 is absent here, so this likely arose from a read error. The V call is TRBV11-3, the J call TRBJ1-2; D unresolved. Germline V gives CDR1 SGHNT, CDR2 YENEEA. This CDR3 comprises 14 residues. The CDR3 here is CASILATVLDGYTL. Here the CDR3 DNA reads TGTGCCAGCATCTTAGCGACTGTTCTTGATGGCTACACCTTG.

A remark on this clonotype: At one end, the junction sequence differs from germline, possibly due to a read error. The chain recombines TRBV11-2 with TRBJ2-1, with 9 positions matching TRBD2. The CDR3 spans 16 residues. CDR1 is SGHAT, CDR2 FQNNGV, per germline. CDR3 sequence: CASGLNSGRVDNEEFF. The CDR3, as DNA: TGTGCCAGCGGCTTAAATAGCGGGAGAGTTGACAATGAGGAGTTCTTC.

Details on this clonotype: No DNA is shown, since the ends of the CDR3 on it are uncertain; the CDR3 is the one TCRdb lists. The chain links TRBV28 to TRBJ2-1; TRBD1 is taken as the D call from the table, unchecked against the DNA. CDR1 and CDR2 from the germline V gene are MDHEN and SYDVKM. 17 amino acids form the CDR3, both terminal residues included. The CDR3 sequence is CASSPWGHGALHNEQSF.

As concerns this clonotype: A much larger clone is a single base away; this may be a read error. The chain joins TRBV5-1 to TRBJ1-2, with 8 nucleotides matching TRBD1. This CDR3 is built from 17 residues. The germline V gene encodes CDR1 SGHRS and CDR2 YFSETQ. CDR3 nucleotide sequence: TGCGCCAGCAGCTCCGGAGTTGTCGGGACAGGAGACTATGGCAACACCTTC. Protein sequence: CASSSGVVGTGDYGNTF. Full variable domain (missing parts from reference TRBV5-1 and TRBJ1-2): KAGVTQTPRYLIKTRGQQVTLSCSPISGHRSVSWYQQTPGQGLQFLFEYFSETQRNKGNFPGRFSGRQFSNSRSEMNVSTLELGDSALYLCASSSGVVGTGDYGNTFGSGTRLTVV.

A note on this clonotype: At one end, the junction sequence differs from germline, possibly due to a read error. The chain employs TRBV11-2 and TRBJ2-1; D is uncertain. This CDR3 has 11 residues. Germline V gene data show CDR1 as SGHAT and CDR2 as FQNNGV. CDR3 sequence: CDSSLALMPLF. CDR3 nucleotide sequence: TGTGACAGCAGTTTGGCTTTGATGCCGCTCTTC.

This clonotype occurred many times. The CDR3 sequence is CAISQFYNEQFF. The CDR3 DNA sequence: TGTGCCATCAGTCAATTCTACAATGAGCAGTTCTTC. This rearrangement joins TRBV10-3 to TRBJ2-1, with D uncertain. This CDR3 contains 12 residues. The germline CDR1 and CDR2 sequences are ENHRY and SYGVKD. Trimming left V 5 bases short and J 3 bases short, with 5 bases between.

As concerns this clonotype: Because it lacks the conserved phenylalanine or tryptophan at the end, this CDR3 is likely a read error. The V gene is TRBV6-2 or TRBV6-3, the J gene TRBJ2-2; TRBD2 might be the D (6 bases). This CDR3 region has 15 residues. Germline CDR1 MNHEY, CDR2 SVGEGT. CDR3 sequence (DNA): TGTGCCAGCAGTTACCTACCGGGGCGAGGCGGGGAACTGTTTTCT. As protein: CASSYLPGRGGELFS.

On this clonotype itself: Because it lacks the conserved phenylalanine or tryptophan at the end, this CDR3 is likely a read error. No DNA is shown, since the ends of the CDR3 on it are uncertain; the CDR3 is the one TCRdb lists. The V and J genes are TRBV11-2 and TRBJ1-1. Germline lookup yields CDR1 SGHAT and CDR2 FQNNGV. The CDR3 is 13 amino acids long, termini counted. The CDR3 reads CASSLRVDGEAFL.

Concerning this clonotype itself: It is likely a read error, because the conserved phenylalanine at the end of the CDR3 is missing. CDR3 loop: CVSTTDRNYGYTS. DNA of the CDR3: TGTGTCAGCACTACAGACAGGAACTATGGCTACACCTCC. The chain carries TRBV12-3 or TRBV12-4 and TRBJ1-2; D is possibly TRBD1 (6 bases). This CDR3 is 13 amino acids long.

About this clonotype itself: Possible read error: a much larger clone is one base away. V usage is TRBV7-8 and J usage is TRBJ2-7; 7 nucleotides agree with TRBD1. Germline assignment: CDR1 SGHVS and CDR2 FQNEAQ. The CDR3 is 14 amino acids. CDR3 DNA sequence: TGTGCCGGCAGTGAGCAGGGGGTCAACCACGAGCAGTACTTC. It specifies CAGSEQGVNHEQYF.

The chain links TRBV12-3 or TRBV12-4 to TRBJ1-2; TRBD1 aligns across 9 bases. Trimming cost V 5 bases and J 5 bases; bases outside gene matches: 6. The CDR3 length is 14 residues. The CDR3 spells CASSPGQGQYGYTF. In DNA form, the CDR3 reads TGTGCCAGCAGTCCGGGACAGGGCCAATATGGCTACACCTTC.

In regard to this clonotype: The junction does not match germline at one end; this may be a read error. The chain couples TRBV11-3 to TRBJ1-1; no reliable D call. Germline V lookup: CDR1 SGHNT, CDR2 YENEEA. The CDR3 spans 16 residues. The CDR3: CTSSLVGKYRDTEAFF. Written as DNA, the CDR3 is TGTACCAGCAGCTTAGTCGGGAAATACCGGGACACTGAAGCTTTCTTT.

For this clonotype: Being one base from a much bigger clone, this may be a read error. The chain employs TRBV28 and TRBJ1-2, with 7 bases that match TRBD1. Per germline, CDR1 MDHEN and CDR2 SYDVKM. This CDR3 contains 14 residues. The ends lost 10 bases at V and 5 bases at J; junction bases unmatched: 13. As DNA, the CDR3 is TGTGCCAACAGAAAACAGGGGTTTGGGTATGGCTACACCTTC. This gives the protein CANRKQGFGYGYTF.

Remarks on this clonotype: One junction end does not reproduce the germline sequence, and a read error may be involved. The chain recombines TRBV7-8 with TRBJ2-4; D assignment may be TRBD1 or TRBD2 (5 bases each). The CDR3 sequence is 16 residues long. CDR1 and CDR2 from the germline V gene are SGHVS and FQNEAQ. The chain's CDR3 is CASSPSRELDKIIQYF. The CDR3 nucleotides are TGTGCCAGCAGCCCCTCTCGGGAATTGGACAAAATCATTCAATACTTC. Drawing the rest from reference TRBV7-8 and TRBJ2-4, the complete variable domain is GAGVSQSPRYKVAKRGQDVALRCDPISGHVSLFWYQQALGQGPEFLTYFQNEAQLDKSGLPSDRFFAERPEGSVSTLKIQRTQQEDSAVYLCASSPSRELDKIIQYFGAGTRLSVL.

As to this clonotype: This may be a read error: a much more frequent sequence differs by one nucleotide. The rearrangement links TRBV28 to TRBJ1-2, with 7 bases that match TRBD1. This CDR3 is built from 15 residues. Per germline, CDR1 MDHEN and CDR2 SYDVKM. V shed 6 bases and J 10 bases; nucleotides not matched to a gene: 17. CDR3 sequence reads: CASREGSGGVGVYTF. The CDR3 DNA reads TGTGCCAGCAGGGAGGGATCAGGGGGTGTCGGTGTCTACACCTTC.

A word on this clonotype: The junction departs from germline at one end; a sequencing error may be responsible. The rearrangement uses TRBV7-9 and TRBJ1-6; no firm D call. Per germline, CDR1 SEHNR and CDR2 FQNEAQ (reference sequence). The CDR3 is made up of 14 amino acids. This CDR3 reads CASSGETQNSPLHF. CDR3 coding DNA: TGCGCCAGCAGCGGAGAGACACAAAATTCACCCCTCCACTTT.

This rearrangement joins TRBV6-1 to TRBJ2-3; unclear D gene. With 4 bases removed from V and 0 bases from J, the gap between germline ends came to 11 bases. CDR3 length: 15 amino acids. The germline CDR1 and CDR2 sequences are MNHNS and SASEGT. The chain's CDR3 is CASSVSVFSTDTQYF. The CDR3 coding sequence is TGTGCCAGCAGTGTAAGCGTATTTAGCACAGATACGCAGTATTTT.